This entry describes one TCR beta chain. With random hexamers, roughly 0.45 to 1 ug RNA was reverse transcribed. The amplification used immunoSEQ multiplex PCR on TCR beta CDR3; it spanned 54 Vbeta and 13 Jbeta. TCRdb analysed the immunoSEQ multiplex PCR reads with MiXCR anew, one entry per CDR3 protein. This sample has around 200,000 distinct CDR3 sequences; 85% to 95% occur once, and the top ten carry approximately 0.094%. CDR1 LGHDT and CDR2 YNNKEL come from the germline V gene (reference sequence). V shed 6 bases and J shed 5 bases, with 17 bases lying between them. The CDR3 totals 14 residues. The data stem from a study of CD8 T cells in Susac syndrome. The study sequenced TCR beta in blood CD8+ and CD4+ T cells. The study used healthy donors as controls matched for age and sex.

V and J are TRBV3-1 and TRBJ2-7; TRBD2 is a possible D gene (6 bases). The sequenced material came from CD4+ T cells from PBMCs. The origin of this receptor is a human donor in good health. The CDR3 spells CASRAGTWAHEQYF. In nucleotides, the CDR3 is TGTGCCAGCAGAGCCGGGACTTGGGCCCACGAGCAGTACTTC.